This T cell receptor beta chain was recorded in a study of cytomegalovirus exposure and HLA in healthy donors. Study outcomes and limitations: Immune exposure information comprised only CMV serostatus. Donors were assumed by presence/absence analyses to have roughly uniform sequencing depth.

The germline V gene has CDR1 SGHTA and CDR2 FQGNSA. Between the trimmed V and J ends, which lost 6 bases and 5 bases, there was a span of 14 bases. The CDR3 is 14 residues long. This PCR relied on a set of 60 Vbeta primers and 13 Jbeta primers. Some clones are missing from TCRdb's copy, which holds only in-frame ones; the method was immunoSEQ multiplex PCR. The data show just over 200,000 clones, with 80% to 85% seen just once and about 3% held by the top ten. With regard to this clone: Antigen unknown.

The sequencing sample was made of PBMCs. This clonotype was obtained from a woman aged 40 to 50 in good health and CMV-seronegative. J is TRBJ2-1 and V is TRBV7-2, with a possible D match to TRBD2 (7 bases). The CDR3 region has the DNA TGTGCCAGCAGTAGGGGGGGAGCTAACAATGAGCAGTTCTTC. Its translation is CASSRGGANNEQFF.